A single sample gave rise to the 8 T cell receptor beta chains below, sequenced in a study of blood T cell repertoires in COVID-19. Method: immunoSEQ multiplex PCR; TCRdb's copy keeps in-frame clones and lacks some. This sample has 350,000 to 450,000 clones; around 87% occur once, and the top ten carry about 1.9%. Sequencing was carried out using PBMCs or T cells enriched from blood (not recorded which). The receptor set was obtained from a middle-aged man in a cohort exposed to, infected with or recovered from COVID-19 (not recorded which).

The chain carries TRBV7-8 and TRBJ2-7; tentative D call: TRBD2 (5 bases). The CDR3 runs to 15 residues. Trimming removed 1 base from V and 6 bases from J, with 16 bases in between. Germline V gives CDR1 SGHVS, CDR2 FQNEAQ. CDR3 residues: CASSLGTTSIREQYF. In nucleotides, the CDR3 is TGTGCCAGCAGCTTAGGGACCACTAGTATCCGCGAGCAGTACTTC.

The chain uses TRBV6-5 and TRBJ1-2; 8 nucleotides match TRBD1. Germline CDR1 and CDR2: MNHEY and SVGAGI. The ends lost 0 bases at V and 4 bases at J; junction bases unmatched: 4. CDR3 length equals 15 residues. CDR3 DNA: TGTGCCAGCAGTTACTCGGGACAGGACTTCTATGGCTACACCTTC. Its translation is CASSYSGQDFYGYTF.

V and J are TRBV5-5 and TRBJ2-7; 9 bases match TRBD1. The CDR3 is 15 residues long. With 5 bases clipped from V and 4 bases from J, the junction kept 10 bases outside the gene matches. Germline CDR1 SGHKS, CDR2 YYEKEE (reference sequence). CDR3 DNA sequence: TGTGCCAGCAGAACAGGACAGGGGATTTTTTACGAGCAGTACTTC. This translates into CASRTGQGIFYEQYF. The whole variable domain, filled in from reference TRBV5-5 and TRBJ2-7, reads DAGVTQSPTHLIKTRGQQVTLRCSPISGHKSVSWYQQVLGQGPQFIFQYYEKEERGRGNFPDRFSARQFPNYSSELNVNALLLGDSALYLCASRTGQGIFYEQYFGPGTRLTVT.

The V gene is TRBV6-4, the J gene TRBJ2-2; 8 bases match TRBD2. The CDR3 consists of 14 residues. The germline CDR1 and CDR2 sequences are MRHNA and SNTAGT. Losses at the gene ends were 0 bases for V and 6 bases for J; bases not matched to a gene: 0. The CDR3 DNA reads TGTGCCAGCAGTGACTCAGCGGGAGCCGGGGAGCTGTTTTTT. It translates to CASSDSAGAGELFF.

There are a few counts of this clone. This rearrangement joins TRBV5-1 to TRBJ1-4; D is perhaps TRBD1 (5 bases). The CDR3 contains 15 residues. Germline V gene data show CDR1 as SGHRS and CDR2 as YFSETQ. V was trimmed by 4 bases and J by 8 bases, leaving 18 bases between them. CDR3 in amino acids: CASSPRGVREEKLFF. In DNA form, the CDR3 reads TGCGCCAGCAGCCCTCGGGGGGTCCGAGAGGAAAAACTGTTTTTT.

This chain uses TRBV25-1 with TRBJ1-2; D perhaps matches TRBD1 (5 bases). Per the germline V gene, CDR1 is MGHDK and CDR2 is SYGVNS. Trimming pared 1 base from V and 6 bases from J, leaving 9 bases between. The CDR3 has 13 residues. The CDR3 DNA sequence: TGTGCCAGCAGTGAATCGTACAGGCATGGCTACACCTTC. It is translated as CASSESYRHGYTF.

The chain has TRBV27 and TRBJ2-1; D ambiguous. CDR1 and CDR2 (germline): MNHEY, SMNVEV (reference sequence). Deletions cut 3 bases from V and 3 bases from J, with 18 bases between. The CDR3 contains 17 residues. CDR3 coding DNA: TGTGCCAGCAGTTTCGTTAGATCCCCCGTTGGCTACAATGAGCAGTTCTTC. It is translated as CASSFVRSPVGYNEQFF.

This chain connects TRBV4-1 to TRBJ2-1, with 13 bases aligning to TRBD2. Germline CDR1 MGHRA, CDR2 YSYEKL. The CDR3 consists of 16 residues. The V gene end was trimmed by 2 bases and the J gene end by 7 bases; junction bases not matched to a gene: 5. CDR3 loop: CASSQSGLAGPNEQFF. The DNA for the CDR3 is TGCGCCAGCAGCCAATCGGGACTAGCGGGGCCGAATGAGCAGTTCTTC.